The sequence of this TCR beta chain was determined in a study of monozygotic twins with inflammatory bowel disease. Reprocessing the 5' RACE reads, TCRdb reports a single entry for every CDR3 protein and omits DNA. The sample features over 150,000 distinct CDR3 sequences, with 2.4% in its top ten. The sequence was obtained from a human donor with ulcerative colitis or Crohn's disease, or a healthy co-twin of an affected twin (not recorded which). The sequencing sample was made of blood.

The CDR3 loop reads CASSSPGTGTGMMGGYTF. This chain uses TRBV12-3 or TRBV12-4 with TRBJ1-2; TCRdb lists TRBD1, though no DNA is available to test this call. There are 18 residues in the CDR3.